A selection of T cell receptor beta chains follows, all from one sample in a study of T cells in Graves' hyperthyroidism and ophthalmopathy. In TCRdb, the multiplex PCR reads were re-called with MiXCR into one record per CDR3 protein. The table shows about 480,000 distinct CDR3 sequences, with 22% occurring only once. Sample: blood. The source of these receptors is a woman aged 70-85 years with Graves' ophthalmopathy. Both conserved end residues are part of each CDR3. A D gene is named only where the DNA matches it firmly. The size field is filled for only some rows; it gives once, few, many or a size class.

CATSREGLAYNEQFF	TGTGCCACCAGCAGAGAGGGACTAGCCTACAATGAGCAGTTCTTC	TRBJ2-1	TRBD2	TRBV15	many
CASTMTSGSGDTQYF	TGTGCCAGCACCATGACTAGCGGGAGTGGGGATACGCAGTATTTT	TRBJ2-3	TRBD2	TRBV12-3/TRBV12-4	.
CASKQGGDTQYF	TGTGCCAGCAAACAGGGGGGCGATACGCAGTATTTT	TRBJ2-3	TRBD1	TRBV2	many
CASSFGRLAGETQYF	TGTGCCAGCAGCTTCGGTAGGCTAGCGGGAGAGACCCAGTACTTC	TRBJ2-5	TRBD2	TRBV11-1	.
CASRTDTGSGELFF	TGTGCCAGCAGGACTGATACAGGGTCCGGGGAGCTGTTTTTT	TRBJ2-2	.	TRBV2	few
CASSTGTGGVGNQPQHF	TGTGCCAGCAGCACCGGGACAGGGGGCGTGGGCAATCAGCCCCAGCATTTT	TRBJ1-5	TRBD1	TRBV7-9	.
CASRATGLVSHEQYF	TGTGCCAGCAGGGCGACGGGACTAGTGAGCCACGAGCAGTACTTC	TRBJ2-7	TRBD2	TRBV27	.
CASSTDPGGNQPQHF	TGCGCCAGCAGCACAGACCCGGGTGGGAATCAGCCCCAGCATTTT	TRBJ1-5	.	TRBV5-1	once
CAWRGERGDNEQFF	TGTGCCTGGAGAGGAGAGAGGGGGGACAATGAGCAGTTCTTC	TRBJ2-1	.	TRBV30	few
CASSLGRVFGGLAKNIQYF	TGTGCCAGCAGCTTAGGAAGGGTGTTTGGAGGACTAGCCAAAAACATTCAGTACTTC	TRBJ2-4	.	TRBV11-2	few
CASSLHTGVAGNTIYF	TGTGCCAGCAGTTTACACACAGGGGTGGCGGGAAACACCATATATTTT	TRBJ1-3	TRBD1	TRBV12-3/TRBV12-4	.